This T cell receptor beta chain was obtained from a study of cytomegalovirus exposure and HLA in healthy donors. Study results and caveats: First-cohort TCR clusters were later found to tend to co-occur in the approximately 120 validation repertoires.

About this clone itself: Its antigen is undetermined.

TCRdb's table, derived via immunoSEQ multiplex PCR, lists solely in-frame clones and lacks some. The top ten clones hold under 4.5% of a sample with 100,000 to 120,000 clones, around 86% of them seen once. CDR1 and CDR2 (germline): LNHDA, SQIVND (reference sequence). The CDR3 consists of 16 residues. V shed 6 bases and J 6 bases; nucleotides not matched to a gene: 12. The chain is built from TRBV19 and TRBJ1-5, with 9 bases identical to TRBD1. The sequenced sample was PBMCs. This receptor was taken from a woman under 30 in good health and CMV-seropositive. The CDR3 DNA sequence: TGTGCCAGTAGCGCCGGGACAGGGAAAGGTTTTCAGCCCCAGCATTTT. Its protein product is CASSAGTGKGFQPQHF.